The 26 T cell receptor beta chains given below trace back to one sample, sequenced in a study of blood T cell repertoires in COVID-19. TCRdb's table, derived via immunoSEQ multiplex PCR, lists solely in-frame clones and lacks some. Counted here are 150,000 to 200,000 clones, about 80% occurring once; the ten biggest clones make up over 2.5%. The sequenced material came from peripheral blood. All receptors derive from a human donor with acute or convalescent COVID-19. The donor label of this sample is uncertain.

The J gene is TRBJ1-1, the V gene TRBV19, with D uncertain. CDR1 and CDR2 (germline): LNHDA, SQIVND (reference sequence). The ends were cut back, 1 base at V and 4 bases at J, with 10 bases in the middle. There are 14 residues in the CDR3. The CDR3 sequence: CASSIVRDTTEAFF. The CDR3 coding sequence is TGTGCCAGTAGTATAGTGCGAGACACCACTGAAGCTTTCTTT.

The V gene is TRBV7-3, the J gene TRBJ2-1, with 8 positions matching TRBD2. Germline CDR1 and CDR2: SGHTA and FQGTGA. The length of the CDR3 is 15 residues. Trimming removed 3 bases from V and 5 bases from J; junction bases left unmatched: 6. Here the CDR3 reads CASSFGGAENNEQFF. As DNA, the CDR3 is TGTGCCAGCAGCTTCGGGGGGGCCGAGAACAATGAGCAGTTCTTC.

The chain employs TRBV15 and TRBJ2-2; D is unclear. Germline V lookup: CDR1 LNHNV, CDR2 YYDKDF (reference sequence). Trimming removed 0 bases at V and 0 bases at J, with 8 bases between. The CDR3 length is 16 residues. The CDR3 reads CATSRDGRSNTGELFF. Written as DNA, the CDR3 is TGTGCCACCAGCAGAGATGGGCGCTCGAACACCGGGGAGCTGTTTTTT.

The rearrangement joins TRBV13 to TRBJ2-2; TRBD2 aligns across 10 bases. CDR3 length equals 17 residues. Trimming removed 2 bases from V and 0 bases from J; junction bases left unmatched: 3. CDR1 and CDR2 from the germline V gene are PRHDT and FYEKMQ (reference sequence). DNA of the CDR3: TGTGCCAGCAGCTTACTAGCGGGAGTATCGAACACCGGGGAGCTGTTTTTT. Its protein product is CASSLLAGVSNTGELFF.

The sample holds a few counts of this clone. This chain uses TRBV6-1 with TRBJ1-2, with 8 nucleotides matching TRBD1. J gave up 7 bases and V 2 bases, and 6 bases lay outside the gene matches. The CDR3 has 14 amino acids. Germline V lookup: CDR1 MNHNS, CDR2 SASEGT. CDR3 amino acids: CASSEQGQGGGYTF. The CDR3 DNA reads TGTGCCAGCAGTGAACAAGGACAGGGTGGTGGCTACACCTTC.

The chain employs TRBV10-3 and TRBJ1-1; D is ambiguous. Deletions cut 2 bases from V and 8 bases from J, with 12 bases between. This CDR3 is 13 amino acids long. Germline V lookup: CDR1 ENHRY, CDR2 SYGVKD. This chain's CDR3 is CAISETARPEAFF. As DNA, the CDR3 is TGTGCCATCAGTGAGACCGCGCGGCCCGAAGCTTTCTTT.

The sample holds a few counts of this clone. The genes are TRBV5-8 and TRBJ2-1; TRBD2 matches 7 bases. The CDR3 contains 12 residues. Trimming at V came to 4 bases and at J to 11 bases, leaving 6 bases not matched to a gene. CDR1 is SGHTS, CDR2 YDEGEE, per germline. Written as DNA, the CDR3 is TGTGCCAGCAGCCGGGGGGTCAGCCAGCAGTTCTTC. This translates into CASSRGVSQQFF.

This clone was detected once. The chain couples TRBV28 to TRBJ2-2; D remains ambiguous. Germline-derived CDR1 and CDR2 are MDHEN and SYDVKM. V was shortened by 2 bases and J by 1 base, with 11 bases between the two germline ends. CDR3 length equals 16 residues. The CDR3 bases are TGTGCCAGCAGTTTAAGCCGAGCCTTGAACACCGGGGAGCTGTTTTTT. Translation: CASSLSRALNTGELFF.

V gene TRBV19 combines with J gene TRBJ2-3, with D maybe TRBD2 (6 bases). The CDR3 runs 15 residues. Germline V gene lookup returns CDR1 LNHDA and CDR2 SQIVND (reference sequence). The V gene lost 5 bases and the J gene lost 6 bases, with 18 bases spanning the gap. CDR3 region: CASSARAGSGDTQYF. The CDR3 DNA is TGTGCCAGTAGTGCCCGCGCGGGGTCGGGCGATACGCAGTATTTT.

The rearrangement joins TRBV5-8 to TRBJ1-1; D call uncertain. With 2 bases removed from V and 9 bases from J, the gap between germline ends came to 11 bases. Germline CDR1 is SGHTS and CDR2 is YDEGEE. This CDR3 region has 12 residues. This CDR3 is CASSFEGTQAFF. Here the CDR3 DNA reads TGTGCCAGCAGCTTCGAGGGAACTCAAGCTTTCTTT.

CDR3 sequence: CASSLGTGSQFF. The CDR3 nucleotides read TGTGCCAGCAGTTTGGGGACTGGTTCACAGTTCTTC. V usage is TRBV12-3 or TRBV12-4 and J usage is TRBJ2-1, with a weak D call TRBD2 (6 bases). Trimming left V 3 bases short and J 13 bases short, with 13 bases between. CDR3 length: 12 amino acids.

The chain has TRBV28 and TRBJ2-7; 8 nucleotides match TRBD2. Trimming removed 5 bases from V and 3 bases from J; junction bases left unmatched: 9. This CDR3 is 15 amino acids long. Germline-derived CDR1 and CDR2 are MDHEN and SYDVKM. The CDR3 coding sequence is TGTGCCAGCAGTCGAAATAGCGGGACGTACTACGAGCAGTACTTC. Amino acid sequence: CASSRNSGTYYEQYF.

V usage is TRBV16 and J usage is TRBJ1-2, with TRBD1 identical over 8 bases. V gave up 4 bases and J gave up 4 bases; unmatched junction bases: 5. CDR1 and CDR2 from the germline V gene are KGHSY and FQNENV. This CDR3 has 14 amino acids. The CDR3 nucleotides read TGTGCCAGCAGCCCTCCGGACAGGGCCTATGGCTACACCTTC. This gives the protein CASSPPDRAYGYTF.

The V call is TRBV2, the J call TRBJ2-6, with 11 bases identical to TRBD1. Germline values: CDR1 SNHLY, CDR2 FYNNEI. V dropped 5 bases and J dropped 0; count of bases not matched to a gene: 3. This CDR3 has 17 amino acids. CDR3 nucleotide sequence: TGTGCCAGCAGTACGGGGACAGGGGGCTCTGGGGCCAACGTCCTGACTTTC. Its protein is CASSTGTGGSGANVLTF. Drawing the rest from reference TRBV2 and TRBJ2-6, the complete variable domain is EPEVTQTPSHQVTQMGQEVILRCVPISNHLYFYWYRQILGQKVEFLVSFYNNEISEKSEIFDDQFSVERPDGSNFTLKIRSTKLEDSAMYFCASSTGTGGSGANVLTFGAGSRLTVL.

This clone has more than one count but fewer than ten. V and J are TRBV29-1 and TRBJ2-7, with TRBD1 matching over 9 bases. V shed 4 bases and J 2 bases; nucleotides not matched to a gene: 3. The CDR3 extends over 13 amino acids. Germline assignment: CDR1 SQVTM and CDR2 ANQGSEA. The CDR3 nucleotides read TGCAGCGTTGCGGACAGGGGAACCTACGAGCAGTACTTC. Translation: CSVADRGTYEQYF.

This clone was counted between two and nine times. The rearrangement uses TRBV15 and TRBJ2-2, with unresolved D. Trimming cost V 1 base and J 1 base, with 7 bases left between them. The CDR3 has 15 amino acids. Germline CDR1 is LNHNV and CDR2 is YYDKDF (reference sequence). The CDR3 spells CATSRGGVNTGELFF. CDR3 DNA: TGTGCCACCAGCAGAGGAGGCGTGAACACCGGGGAGCTGTTTTTT.

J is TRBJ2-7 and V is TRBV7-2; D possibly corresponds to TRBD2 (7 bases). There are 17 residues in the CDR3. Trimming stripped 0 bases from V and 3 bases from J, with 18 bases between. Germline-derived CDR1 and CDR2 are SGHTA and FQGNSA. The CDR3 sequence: CASSLARLSGGGYEQYF. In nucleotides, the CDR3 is TGTGCCAGCAGCTTAGCGCGTCTATCGGGGGGCGGCTACGAGCAGTACTTC.

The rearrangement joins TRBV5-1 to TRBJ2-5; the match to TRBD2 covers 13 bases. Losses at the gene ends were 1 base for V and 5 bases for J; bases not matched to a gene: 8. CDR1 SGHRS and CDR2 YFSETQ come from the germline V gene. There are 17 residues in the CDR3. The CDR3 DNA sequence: TGCGCCAGCAGCTTGAAACTAGCGGGGGGGGCGGAGGAGACCCAGTACTTC. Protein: CASSLKLAGGAEETQYF. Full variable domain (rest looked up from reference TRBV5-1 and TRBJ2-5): KAGVTQTPRYLIKTRGQQVTLSCSPISGHRSVSWYQQTPGQGLQFLFEYFSETQRNKGNFPGRFSGRQFSNSRSEMNVSTLELGDSALYLCASSLKLAGGAEETQYFGPGTRLLVL.

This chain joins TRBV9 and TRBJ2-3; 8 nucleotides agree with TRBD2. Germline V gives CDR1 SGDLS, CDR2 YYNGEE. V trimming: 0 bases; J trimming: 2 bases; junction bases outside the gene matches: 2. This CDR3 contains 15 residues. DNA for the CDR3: TGTGCCAGCAGCGTAGACGGGGGGGCCACAGATACGCAGTATTTT. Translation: CASSVDGGATDTQYF.

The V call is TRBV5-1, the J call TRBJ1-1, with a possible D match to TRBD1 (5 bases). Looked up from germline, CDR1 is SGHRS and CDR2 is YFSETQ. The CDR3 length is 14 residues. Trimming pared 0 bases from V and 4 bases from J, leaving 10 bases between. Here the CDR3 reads CASSLARGPTEAFF. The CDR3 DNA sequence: TGCGCCAGCAGCTTGGCAAGGGGTCCCACTGAAGCTTTCTTT.

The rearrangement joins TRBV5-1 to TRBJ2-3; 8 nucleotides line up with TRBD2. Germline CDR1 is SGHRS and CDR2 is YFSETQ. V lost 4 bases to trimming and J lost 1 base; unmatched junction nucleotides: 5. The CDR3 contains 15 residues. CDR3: CASSPGGRGTDTQYF. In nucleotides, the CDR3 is TGCGCCAGCAGCCCGGGGGGGAGAGGCACAGATACGCAGTATTTT.

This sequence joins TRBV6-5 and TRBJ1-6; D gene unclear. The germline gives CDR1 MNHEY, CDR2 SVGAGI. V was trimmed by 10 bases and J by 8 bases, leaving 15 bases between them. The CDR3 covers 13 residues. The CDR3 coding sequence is TGTGCCACCTCGGGGTTTTTGGATTCACCCCTCCACTTT. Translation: CATSGFLDSPLHF.

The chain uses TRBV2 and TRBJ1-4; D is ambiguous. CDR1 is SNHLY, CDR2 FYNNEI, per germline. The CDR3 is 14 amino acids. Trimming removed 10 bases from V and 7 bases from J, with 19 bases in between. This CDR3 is CATKHEVGGEKLFF. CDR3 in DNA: TGTGCCACCAAGCACGAGGTCGGCGGTGAAAAACTGTTTTTT. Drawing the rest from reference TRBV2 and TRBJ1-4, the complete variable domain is EPEVTQTPSHQVTQMGQEVILRCVPISNHLYFYWYRQILGQKVEFLVSFYNNEISEKSEIFDDQFSVERPDGSNFTLKIRSTKLEDSAMYFCATKHEVGGEKLFFGSGTQLSVL.

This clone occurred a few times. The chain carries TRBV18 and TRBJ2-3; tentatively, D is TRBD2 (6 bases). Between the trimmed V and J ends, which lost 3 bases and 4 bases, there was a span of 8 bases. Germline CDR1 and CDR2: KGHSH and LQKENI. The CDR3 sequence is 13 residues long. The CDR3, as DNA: TGTGCCAGCTCACCTAGCGGTGCAGATACGCAGTATTTT. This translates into CASSPSGADTQYF. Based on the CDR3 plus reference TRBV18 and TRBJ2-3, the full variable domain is NAGVMQNPRHLVRRRGQEARLRCSPMKGHSHVYWYRQLPEEGLKFMVYLQKENIIDESGMPKERFSAEFPKEGPSILRIQQVVRGDSAAYFCASSPSGADTQYFGPGTRLTVL.

The CDR3 region has the DNA TGCGCCAGCCGGGACAGCTGGGCGTATGGCTACACCTTC. Its protein product is CASRDSWAYGYTF. V is TRBV4-1 and J is TRBJ1-2, with 7 bases lining up with TRBD1. Germline V gene sequence: CDR1 MGHRA, CDR2 YSYEKL. V lost 8 bases, J lost 5 bases, and 8 bases stayed unmatched. The CDR3 consists of 13 residues.

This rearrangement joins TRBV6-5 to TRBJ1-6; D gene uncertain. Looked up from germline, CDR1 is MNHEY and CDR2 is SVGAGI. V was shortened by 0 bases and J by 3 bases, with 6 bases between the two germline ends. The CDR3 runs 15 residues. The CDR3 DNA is TGTGCCAGCAGTTACTCGTTCAACTATAATTCACCCCTCCACTTT. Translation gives CASSYSFNYNSPLHF.